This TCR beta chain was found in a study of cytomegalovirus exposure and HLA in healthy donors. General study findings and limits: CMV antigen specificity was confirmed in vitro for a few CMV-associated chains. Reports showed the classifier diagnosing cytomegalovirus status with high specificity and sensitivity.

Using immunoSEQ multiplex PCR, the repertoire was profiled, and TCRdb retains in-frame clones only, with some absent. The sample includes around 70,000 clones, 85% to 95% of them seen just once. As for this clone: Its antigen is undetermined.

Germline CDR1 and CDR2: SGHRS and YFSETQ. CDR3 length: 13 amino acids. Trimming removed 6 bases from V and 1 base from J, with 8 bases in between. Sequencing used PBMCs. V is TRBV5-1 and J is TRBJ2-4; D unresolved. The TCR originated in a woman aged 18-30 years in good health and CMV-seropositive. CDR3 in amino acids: CASTPDAKNIQYF. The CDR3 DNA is TGCGCCAGCACCCCAGATGCCAAAAACATTCAGTACTTC.